This paragraph reports one TCR beta chain. Antigen: not known. This sample was taken from a study of shared clonotypes between healthy human individuals. Study-wide results and caveats: Relative to clonotypes present in all four donors, those not shared had lower generation probabilities. Only blood samples were collected, and tissue repertoires likely differ.

CDR1 and CDR2 (germline): SEHNR, FQNEAQ (reference sequence). This CDR3 is built from 14 residues. V lost 8 bases, J lost 6 bases, and 17 bases lay in between. Only in-frame clones appear in the TCRdb table, and some are missing; sequencing was by immunoSEQ multiplex PCR. The data show a few million clones, about 92% seen once. J is TRBJ2-1 and V is TRBV7-9; D is possibly TRBD1 or TRBD2 (5 bases each). The receptor was derived from a man aged 18-30 years in good health. Sequencing input: naive CD4+ T cells sorted from blood. Subset denoted: CD45RA+ positively selected. Written as DNA, the CDR3 is TGTGCCAGCTTCAGGGCAGGGAGAGGCAATGAGCAGTTCTTC. As protein: CASFRAGRGNEQFF.